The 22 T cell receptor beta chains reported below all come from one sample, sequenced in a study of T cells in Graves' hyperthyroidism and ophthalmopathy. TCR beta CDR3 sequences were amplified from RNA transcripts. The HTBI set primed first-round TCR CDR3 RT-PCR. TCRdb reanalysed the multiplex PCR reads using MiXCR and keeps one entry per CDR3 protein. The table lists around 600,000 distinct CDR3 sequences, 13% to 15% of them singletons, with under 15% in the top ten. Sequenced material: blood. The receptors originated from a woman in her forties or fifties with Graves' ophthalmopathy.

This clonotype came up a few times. The CDR3 is CASSYFLATSYNEQFF. The CDR3 DNA reads TGTGCCAGCAGTTATTTCCTAGCGACGTCCTACAATGAGCAGTTCTTC. The V and J genes are TRBV6-1 and TRBJ2-1; possibly TRBD2 for D (6 bases). Germline V CDR1 and CDR2: MNHNS, SASEGT. V lost 5 bases to trimming and J lost 1 base, with 15 bases between them. CDR3 length: 16 amino acids.

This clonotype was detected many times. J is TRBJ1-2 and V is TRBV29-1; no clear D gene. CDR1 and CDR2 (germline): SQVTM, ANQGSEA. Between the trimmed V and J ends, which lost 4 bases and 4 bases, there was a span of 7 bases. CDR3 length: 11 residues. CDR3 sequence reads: CSVGGSYGYTF. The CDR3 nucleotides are TGCAGCGTTGGGGGATCCTATGGCTACACCTTC.

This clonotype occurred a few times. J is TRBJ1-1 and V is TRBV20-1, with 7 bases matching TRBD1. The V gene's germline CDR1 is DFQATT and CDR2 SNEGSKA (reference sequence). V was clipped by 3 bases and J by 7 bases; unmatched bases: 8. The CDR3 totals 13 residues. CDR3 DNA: TGCAGTGCTAGCCGGGCAGGGGGAATTGAAGCTTTCTTT. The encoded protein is CSASRAGGIEAFF.

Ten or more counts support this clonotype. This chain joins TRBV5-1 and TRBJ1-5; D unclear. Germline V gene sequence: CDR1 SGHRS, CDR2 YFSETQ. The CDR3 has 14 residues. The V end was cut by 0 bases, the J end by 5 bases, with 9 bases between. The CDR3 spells CASSLGTDHQPQHF. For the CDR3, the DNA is TGCGCCAGCAGCTTGGGGACGGATCATCAGCCCCAGCATTTT.

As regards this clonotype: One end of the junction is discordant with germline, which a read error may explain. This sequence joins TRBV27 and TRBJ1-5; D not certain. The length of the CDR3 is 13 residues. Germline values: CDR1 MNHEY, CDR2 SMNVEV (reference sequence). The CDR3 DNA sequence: TGTACCAGCAGACAAGGGTCCTGGGGGCCCCAGCATTTT. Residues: CTSRQGSWGPQHF.

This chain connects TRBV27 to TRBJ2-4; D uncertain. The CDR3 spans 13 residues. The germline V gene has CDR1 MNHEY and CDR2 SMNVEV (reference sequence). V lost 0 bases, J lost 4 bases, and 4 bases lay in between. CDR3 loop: CASSLSAKNIQYF. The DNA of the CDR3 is TGTGCCAGCAGTTTATCGGCGAAAAACATTCAGTACTTC.

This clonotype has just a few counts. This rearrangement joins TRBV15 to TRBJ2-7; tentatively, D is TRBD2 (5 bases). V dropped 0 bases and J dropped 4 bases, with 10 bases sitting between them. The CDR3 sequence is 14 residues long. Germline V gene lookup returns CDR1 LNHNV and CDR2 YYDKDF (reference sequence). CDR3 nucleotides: TGTGCCACCAGCAGAGATATGGGGAGATACGAGCAGTACTTC. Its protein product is CATSRDMGRYEQYF.

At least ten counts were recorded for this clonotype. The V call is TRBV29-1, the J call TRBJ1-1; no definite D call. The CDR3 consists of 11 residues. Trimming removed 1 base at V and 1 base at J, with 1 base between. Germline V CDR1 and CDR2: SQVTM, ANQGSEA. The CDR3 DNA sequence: TGCAGCGTTGAAGCGAACACTGAAGCTTTCTTT. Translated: CSVEANTEAFF.

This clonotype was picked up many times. The CDR3 loop is CASSLYDSLRTYNEQFF. The CDR3 nucleotides are TGTGCCAGCAGTCTGTACGACAGCCTTCGGACCTACAATGAGCAGTTCTTC. The chain couples TRBV28 to TRBJ2-1; TRBD1 is a possible D gene (5 bases). The germline V gene encodes CDR1 MDHEN and CDR2 SYDVKM. Trimming left V 5 bases short and J 2 bases short, with 19 bases between. The CDR3 is 17 residues long. Using reference TRBV28 and TRBJ2-1 for the parts outside the CDR3, the full variable domain is DVKVTQSSRYLVKRTGEKVFLECVQDMDHENMFWYRQDPGLGLRLIYFSYDVKMKEKGDIPEGYSVSREKKERFSLILESASTNQTSMYLCASSLYDSLRTYNEQFFGPGTRLTVL.

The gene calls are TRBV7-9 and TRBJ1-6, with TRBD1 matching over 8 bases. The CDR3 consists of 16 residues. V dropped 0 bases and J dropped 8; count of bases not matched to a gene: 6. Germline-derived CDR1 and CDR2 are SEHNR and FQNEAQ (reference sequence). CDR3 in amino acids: CASSLALTGVDSPLHF. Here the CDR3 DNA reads TGTGCCAGCAGCTTAGCCTTGACAGGGGTCGATTCACCCCTCCACTTT. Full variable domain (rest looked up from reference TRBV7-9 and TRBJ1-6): DTGVSQNPRHKITKRGQNVTFRCDPISEHNRLYWYRQTLGQGPEFLTYFQNEAQLEKSRLLSDRFSAERPKGSFSTLEIQRTEQGDSAMYLCASSLALTGVDSPLHFGNGTRLTVT.

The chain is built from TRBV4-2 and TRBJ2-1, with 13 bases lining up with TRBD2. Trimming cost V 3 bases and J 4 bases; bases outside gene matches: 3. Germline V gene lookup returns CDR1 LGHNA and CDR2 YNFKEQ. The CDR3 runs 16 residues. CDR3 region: CASSQSGLAGYNEQFF. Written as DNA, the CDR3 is TGTGCCAGCAGCCAGTCGGGACTAGCGGGATACAATGAGCAGTTCTTC.

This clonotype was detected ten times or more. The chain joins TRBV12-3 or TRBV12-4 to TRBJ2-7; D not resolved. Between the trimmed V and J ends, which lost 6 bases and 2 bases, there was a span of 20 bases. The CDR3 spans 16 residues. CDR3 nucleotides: TGTGCCAGCAGCCAAAAGGTACGAGCCGCGACCTACGAGCAGTACTTC. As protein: CASSQKVRAATYEQYF.

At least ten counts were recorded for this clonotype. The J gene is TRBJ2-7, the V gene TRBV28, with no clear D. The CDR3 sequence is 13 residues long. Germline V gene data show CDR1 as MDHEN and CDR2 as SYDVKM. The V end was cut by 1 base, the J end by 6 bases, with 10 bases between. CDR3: CASSLSSSREQYF. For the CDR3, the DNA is TGTGCCAGCAGTTTATCGTCCAGCCGCGAGCAGTACTTC.

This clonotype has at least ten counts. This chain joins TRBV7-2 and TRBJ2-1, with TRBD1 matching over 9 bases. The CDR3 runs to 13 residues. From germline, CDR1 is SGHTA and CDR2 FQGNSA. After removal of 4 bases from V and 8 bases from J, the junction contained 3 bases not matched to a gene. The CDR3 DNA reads TGTGCCAGCAGCTGGGACAGGGCGTATGAGCAGTTCTTC. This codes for CASSWDRAYEQFF.

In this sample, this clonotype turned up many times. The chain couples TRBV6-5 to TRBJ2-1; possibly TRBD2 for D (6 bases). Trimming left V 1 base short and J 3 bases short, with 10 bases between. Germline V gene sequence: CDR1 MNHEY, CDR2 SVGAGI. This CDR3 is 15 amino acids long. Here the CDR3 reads CASSYWASDYNEQFF. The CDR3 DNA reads TGTGCCAGCAGTTACTGGGCTAGCGACTACAATGAGCAGTTCTTC.

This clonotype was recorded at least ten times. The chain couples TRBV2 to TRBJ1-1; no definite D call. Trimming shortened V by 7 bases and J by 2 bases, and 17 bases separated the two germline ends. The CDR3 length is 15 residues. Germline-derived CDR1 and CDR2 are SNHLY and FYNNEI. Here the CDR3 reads CASNNLPTANTEAFF. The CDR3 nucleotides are TGTGCCAGCAACAACCTTCCAACAGCTAACACTGAAGCTTTCTTT.

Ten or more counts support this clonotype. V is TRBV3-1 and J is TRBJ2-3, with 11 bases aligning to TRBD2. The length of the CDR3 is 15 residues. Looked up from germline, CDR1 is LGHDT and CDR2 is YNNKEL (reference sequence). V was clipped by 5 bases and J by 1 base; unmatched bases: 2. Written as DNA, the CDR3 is TGTGCCAGCAGCAAGGGACTAGCGGGCACAGATACGCAGTATTTT. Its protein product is CASSKGLAGTDTQYF.

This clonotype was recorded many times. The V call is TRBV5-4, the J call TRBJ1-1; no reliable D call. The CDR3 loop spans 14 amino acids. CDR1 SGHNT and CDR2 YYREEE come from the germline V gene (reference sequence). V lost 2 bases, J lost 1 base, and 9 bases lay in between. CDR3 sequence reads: CASSFAQRNTEAFF. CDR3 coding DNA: TGTGCCAGCAGCTTCGCACAGAGGAACACTGAAGCTTTCTTT.

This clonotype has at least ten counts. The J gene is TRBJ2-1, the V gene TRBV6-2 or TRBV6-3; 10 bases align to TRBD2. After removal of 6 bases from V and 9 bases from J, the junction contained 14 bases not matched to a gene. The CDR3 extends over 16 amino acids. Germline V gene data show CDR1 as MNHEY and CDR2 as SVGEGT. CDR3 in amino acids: CASSYSPVSGRSEQFF. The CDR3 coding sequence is TGTGCCAGCAGCTACAGTCCGGTTAGCGGGAGGAGTGAGCAGTTCTTC.

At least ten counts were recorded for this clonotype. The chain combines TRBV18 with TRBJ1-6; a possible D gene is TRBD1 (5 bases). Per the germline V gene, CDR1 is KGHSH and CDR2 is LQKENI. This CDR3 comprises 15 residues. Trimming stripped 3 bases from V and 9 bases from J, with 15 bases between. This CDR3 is CASSPLRGTGSPLHF. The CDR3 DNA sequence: TGTGCCAGCTCACCCCTACGAGGGACGGGTTCACCCCTCCACTTT. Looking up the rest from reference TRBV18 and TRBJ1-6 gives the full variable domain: NAGVMQNPRHLVRRRGQEARLRCSPMKGHSHVYWYRQLPEEGLKFMVYLQKENIIDESGMPKERFSAEFPKEGPSILRIQQVVRGDSAAYFCASSPLRGTGSPLHFGNGTRLTVT.

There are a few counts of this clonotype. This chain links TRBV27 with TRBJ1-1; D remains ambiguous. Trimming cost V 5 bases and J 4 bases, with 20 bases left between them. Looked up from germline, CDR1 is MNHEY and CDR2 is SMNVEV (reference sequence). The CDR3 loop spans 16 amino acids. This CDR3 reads CASSKRRTPGSTEAFF. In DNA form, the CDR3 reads TGTGCCAGCAGTAAACGACGGACCCCGGGTAGCACTGAAGCTTTCTTT.

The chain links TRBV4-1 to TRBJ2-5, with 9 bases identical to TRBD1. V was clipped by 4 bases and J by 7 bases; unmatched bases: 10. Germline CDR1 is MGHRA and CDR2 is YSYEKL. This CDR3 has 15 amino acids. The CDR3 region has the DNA TGCGCCAGCAGCCTCGGGACAGGGTATGTCGCGACCCAGTACTTC. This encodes CASSLGTGYVATQYF.